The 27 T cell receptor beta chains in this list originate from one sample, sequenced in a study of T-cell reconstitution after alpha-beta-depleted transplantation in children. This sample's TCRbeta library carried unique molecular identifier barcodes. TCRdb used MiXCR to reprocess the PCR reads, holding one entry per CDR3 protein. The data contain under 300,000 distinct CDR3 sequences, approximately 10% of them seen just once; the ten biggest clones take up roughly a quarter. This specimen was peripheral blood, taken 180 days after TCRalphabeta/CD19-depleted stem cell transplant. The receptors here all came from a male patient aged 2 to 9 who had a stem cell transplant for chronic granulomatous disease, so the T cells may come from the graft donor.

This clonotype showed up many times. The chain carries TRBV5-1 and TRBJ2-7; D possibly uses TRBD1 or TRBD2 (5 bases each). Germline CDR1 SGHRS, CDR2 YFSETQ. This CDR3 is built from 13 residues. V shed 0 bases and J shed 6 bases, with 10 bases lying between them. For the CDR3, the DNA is TGCGCCAGCAGCTTGGTCGAGGGGAGCGAGCAGTACTTC. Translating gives CASSLVEGSEQYF.

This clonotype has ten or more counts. This CDR3 reads CASSFALGDAKNIQYF. CDR3 nucleotides: TGTGCCAGCAGTTTCGCCCTGGGCGACGCCAAAAACATTCAGTACTTC. The V and J genes are TRBV6-5 and TRBJ2-4; D not certain. Deletions cut 4 bases from V and 1 base from J, with 14 bases between. CDR1 MNHEY and CDR2 SVGAGI come from the germline V gene. This CDR3 spans 16 amino acids.

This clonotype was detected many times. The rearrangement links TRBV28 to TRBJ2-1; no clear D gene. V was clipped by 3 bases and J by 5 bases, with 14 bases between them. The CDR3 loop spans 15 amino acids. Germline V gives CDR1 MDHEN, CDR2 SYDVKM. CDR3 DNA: TGTGCCAGCAGTTTCTTCCAAAGGCACGACAATGAGCAGTTCTTC. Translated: CASSFFQRHDNEQFF.

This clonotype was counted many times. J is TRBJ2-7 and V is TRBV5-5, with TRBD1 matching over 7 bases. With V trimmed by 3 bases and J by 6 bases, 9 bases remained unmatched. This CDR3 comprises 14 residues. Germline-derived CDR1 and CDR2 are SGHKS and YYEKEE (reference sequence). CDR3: CASSSGTEAAEQYF. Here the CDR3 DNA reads TGTGCCAGCAGCTCCGGGACAGAAGCTGCCGAGCAGTACTTC.

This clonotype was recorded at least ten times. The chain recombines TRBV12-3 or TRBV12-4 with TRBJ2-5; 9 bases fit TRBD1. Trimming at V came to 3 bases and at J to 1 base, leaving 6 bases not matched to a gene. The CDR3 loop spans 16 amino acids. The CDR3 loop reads CASSLSDRGLQETQYF. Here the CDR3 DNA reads TGTGCCAGCAGTTTGTCGGACAGGGGCCTCCAAGAGACCCAGTACTTC.

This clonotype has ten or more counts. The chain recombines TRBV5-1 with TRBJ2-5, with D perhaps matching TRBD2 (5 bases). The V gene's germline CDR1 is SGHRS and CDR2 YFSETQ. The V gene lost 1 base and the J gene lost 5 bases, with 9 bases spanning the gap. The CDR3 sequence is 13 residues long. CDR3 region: CASSLPGGETQYF. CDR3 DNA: TGCGCCAGCAGCTTGCCAGGCGGGGAGACCCAGTACTTC.

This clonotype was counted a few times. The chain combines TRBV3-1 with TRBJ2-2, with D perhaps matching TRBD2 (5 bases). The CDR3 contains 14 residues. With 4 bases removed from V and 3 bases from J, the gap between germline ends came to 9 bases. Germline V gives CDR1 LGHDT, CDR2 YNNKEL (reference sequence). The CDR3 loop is CASSPKRYTGELFF. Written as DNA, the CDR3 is TGTGCCAGCAGCCCCAAGCGGTACACCGGGGAGCTGTTTTTT.

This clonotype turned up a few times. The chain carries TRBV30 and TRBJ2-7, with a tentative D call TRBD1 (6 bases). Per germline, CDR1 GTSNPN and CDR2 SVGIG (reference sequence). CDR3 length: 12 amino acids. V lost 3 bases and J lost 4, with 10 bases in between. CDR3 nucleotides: TGTGCCTGGAGCAGAGGGGGATACGAGCAGTACTTC. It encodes CAWSRGGYEQYF.

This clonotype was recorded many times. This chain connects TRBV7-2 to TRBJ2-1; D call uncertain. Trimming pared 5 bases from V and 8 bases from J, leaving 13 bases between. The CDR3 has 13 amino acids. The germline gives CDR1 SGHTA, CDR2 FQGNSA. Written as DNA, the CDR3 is TGTGCCAGCAGCGCGGCCCCCTCGGATGAGCAGTTCTTC. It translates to CASSAAPSDEQFF.

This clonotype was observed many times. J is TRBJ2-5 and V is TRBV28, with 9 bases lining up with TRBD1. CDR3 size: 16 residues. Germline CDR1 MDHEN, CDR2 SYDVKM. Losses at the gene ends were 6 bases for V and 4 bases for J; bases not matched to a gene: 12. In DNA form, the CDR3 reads TGTGCCAGCAGCCATAATCCGGGACAGGGAGGAGAGACCCAGTACTTC. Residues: CASSHNPGQGGETQYF.

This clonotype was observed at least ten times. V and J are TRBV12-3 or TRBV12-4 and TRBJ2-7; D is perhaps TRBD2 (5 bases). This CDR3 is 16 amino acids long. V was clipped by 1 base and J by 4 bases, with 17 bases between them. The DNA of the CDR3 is TGTGCCAGCAGTTTAGTTTACGGGGTGGATGGGTACGAGCAGTACTTC. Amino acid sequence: CASSLVYGVDGYEQYF.

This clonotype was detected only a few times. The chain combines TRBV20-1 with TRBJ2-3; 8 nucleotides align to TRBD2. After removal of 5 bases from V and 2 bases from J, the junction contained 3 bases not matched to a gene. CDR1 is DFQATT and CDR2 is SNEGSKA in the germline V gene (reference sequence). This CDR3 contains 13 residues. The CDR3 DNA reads TGCAGTGCTGTTAGCGGGATCACAGATACGCAGTATTTT. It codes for CSAVSGITDTQYF.

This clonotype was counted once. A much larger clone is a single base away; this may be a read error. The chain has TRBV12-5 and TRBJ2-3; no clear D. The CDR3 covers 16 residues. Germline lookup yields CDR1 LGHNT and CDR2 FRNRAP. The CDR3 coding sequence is TGTGCTGGTGGTTTGGTACTGGGCGGTCTCACAGATACGCAGTATTTT. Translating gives CAGGLVLGGLTDTQYF.

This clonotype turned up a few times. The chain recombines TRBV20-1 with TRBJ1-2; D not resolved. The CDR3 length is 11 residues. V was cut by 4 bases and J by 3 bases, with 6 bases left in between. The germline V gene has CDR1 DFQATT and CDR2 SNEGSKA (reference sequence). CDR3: CSAIGDYGYTF. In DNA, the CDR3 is TGCAGTGCTATTGGTGACTATGGCTACACCTTC.

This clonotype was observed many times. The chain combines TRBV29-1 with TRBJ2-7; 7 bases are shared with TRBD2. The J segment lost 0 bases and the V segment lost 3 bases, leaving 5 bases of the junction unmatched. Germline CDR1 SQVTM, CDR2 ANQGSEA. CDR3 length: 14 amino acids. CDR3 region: CSVEGGWGSYEQYF. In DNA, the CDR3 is TGCAGCGTTGAGGGGGGGTGGGGCTCCTACGAGCAGTACTTC.

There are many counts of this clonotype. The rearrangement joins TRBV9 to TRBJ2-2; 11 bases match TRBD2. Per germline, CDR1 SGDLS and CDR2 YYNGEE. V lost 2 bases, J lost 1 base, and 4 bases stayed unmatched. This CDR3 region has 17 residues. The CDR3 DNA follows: TGTGCCAGCAGCGTGAAGACTAGCGGGGAGAACACCGGGGAGCTGTTTTTT. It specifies CASSVKTSGENTGELFF.

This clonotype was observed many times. CDR3 DNA: TGCAGTGCTACCCCGACGTCCACAGATACGCAGTATTTT. Protein: CSATPTSTDTQYF. The chain links TRBV20-1 to TRBJ2-3; D remains unclear. This CDR3 comprises 13 residues. V gave up 4 bases and J gave up 2 bases, with 10 bases separating them. Germline CDR1 and CDR2: DFQATT and SNEGSKA (reference sequence).

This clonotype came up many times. The CDR3 protein is CSVKGRLAKNIQYF. The CDR3 nucleotides are TGCAGCGTTAAGGGACGGCTAGCCAAAAACATTCAGTACTTC. V usage is TRBV29-1 and J usage is TRBJ2-4, with D possibly being TRBD1 or TRBD2 (5 bases each). Trimming removed 5 bases from V and 0 bases from J, with 11 bases in between. The CDR3 has 14 amino acids. Germline V lookup: CDR1 SQVTM, CDR2 ANQGSEA.

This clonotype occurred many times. The CDR3 region has the DNA TGTGCCAGCAGTCCCCCGGGACTAGCGGGAGGGCCAGGACAGTTCTTC. This sequence encodes CASSPPGLAGGPGQFF. The gene calls are TRBV12-3 or TRBV12-4 and TRBJ2-1; TRBD2 agrees at 16 bases. The CDR3 spans 16 residues. V lost 5 bases to trimming and J lost 13 bases; unmatched junction nucleotides: 11.

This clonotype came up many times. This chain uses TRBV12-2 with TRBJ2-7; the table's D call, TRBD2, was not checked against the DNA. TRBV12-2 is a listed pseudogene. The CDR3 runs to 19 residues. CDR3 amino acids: CASRLEGLAGISVSYEQYF. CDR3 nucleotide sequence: TGTGCAAGTCGCTTAGAAGGACTAGCGGGTATATCTGTTTCCTACGAGCAGTACTTC.

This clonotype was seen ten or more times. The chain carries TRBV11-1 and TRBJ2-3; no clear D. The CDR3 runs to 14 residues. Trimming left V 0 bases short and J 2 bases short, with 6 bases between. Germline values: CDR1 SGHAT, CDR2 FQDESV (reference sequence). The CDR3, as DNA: TGTGCCAGCAGCTTAGCGGGGTACACAGATACGCAGTATTTT. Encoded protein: CASSLAGYTDTQYF.

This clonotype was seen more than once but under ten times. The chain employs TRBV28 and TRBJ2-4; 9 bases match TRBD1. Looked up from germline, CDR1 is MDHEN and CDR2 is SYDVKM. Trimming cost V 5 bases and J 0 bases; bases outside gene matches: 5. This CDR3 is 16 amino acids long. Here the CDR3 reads CASSKTGGSAKNIQYF. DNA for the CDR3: TGTGCCAGCAGTAAGACAGGGGGTTCAGCCAAAAACATTCAGTACTTC.

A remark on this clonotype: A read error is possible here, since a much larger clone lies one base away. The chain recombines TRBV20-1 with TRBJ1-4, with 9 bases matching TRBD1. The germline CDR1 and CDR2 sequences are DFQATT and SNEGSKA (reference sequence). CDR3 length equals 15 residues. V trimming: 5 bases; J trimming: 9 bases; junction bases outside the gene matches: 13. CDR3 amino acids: CSASWTGDGGQKLFF. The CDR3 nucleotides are TGCAGTGCTTCCTGGACAGGGGACGGGGGCCAAAAACTGTTTTTT.

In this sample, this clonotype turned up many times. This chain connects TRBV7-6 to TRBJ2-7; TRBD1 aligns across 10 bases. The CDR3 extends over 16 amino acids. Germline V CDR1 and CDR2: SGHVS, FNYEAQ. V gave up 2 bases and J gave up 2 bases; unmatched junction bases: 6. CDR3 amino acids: CASSLQGTGAPYEQYF. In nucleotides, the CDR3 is TGTGCCAGCAGCTTACAGGGGACAGGGGCGCCCTACGAGCAGTACTTC.

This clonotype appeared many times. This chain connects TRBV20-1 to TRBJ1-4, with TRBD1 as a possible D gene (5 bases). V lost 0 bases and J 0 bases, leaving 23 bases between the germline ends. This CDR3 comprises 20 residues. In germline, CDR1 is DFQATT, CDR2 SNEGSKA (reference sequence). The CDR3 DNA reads TGCAGTGCTAGAGATTTAAGGGGACCGGGGGATCATGCAACTAATGAAAAACTGTTTTTT. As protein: CSARDLRGPGDHATNEKLFF.

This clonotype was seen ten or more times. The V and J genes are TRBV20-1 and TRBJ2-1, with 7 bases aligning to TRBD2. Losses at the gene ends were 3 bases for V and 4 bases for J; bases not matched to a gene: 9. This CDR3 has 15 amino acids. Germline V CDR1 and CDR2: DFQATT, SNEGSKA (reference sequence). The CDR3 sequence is CSASAPAGSYNEQFF. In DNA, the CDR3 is TGCAGTGCTAGTGCCCCAGCGGGGAGTTACAATGAGCAGTTCTTC.

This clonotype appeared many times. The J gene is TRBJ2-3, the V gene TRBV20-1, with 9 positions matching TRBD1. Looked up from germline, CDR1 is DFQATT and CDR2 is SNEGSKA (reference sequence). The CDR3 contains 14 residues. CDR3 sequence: CRGLGQGPSDTQYF. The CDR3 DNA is TGCAGGGGGTTGGGACAGGGCCCCTCGGATACGCAGTATTTT.